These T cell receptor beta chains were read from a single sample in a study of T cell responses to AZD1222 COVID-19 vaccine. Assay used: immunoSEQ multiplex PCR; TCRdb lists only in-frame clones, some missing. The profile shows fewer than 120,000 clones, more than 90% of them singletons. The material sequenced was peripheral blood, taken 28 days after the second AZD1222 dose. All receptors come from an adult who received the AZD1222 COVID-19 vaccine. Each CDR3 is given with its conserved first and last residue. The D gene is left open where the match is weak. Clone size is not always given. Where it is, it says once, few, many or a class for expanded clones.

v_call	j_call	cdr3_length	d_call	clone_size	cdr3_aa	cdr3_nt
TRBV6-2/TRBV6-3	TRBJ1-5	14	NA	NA	CASTPGGGDQPQHF	TGTGCCAGCACCCCTGGTGGGGGCGATCAGCCCCAGCATTTT
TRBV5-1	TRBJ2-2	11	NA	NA	CASSFSGELFF	TGCGCCAGCAGCTTCTCCGGGGAGCTGTTTTTT
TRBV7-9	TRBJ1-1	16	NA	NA	CASRLGGVGRGTEAFF	TGTGCCAGCAGACTAGGGGGTGTAGGGCGCGGCACTGAAGCTTTCTTT
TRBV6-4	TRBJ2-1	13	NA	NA	CASSEARGGEQFF	TGTGCCAGCAGTGAGGCCAGGGGTGGTGAGCAGTTCTTC
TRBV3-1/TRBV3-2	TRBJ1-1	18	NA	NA	CASSQAGRTYPGDTEAFF	TGTGCCAGCAGCCAAGCCGGGCGAACATACCCGGGGGACACTGAAGCTTTCTTT
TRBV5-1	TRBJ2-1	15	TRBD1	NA	CASSPAGQGADEQFF	TGCGCCAGCAGCCCGGCGGGACAGGGGGCCGATGAGCAGTTCTTC
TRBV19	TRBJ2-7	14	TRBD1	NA	CASSAGTGAYEQYF	TGTGCCAGTAGTGCCGGGACAGGGGCCTACGAGCAGTACTTC
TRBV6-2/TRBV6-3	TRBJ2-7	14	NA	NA	CASSGQSQSYEQYF	TGTGCCAGCAGCGGACAGAGCCAGTCCTACGAGCAGTACTTC
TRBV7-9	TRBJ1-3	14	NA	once	CASSLVMGGNTIYF	TGTGCCAGCAGCTTAGTCATGGGTGGAAACACCATATATTTT
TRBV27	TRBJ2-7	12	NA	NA	CASSPTGYEQYF	TGTGCCAGCAGCCCCACCGGTTACGAGCAGTACTTC
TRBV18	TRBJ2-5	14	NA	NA	CASSPPNTQETQYF	TGTGCCAGCTCACCACCGAATACCCAAGAGACCCAGTACTTC
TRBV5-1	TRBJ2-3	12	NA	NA	CASSLGQGTQYF	TGCGCCAGCAGCTTAGGGCAGGGGACGCAGTATTTT
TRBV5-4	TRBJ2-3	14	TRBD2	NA	CASSSREGGDTQYF	TGTGCCAGCAGCTCTCGGGAGGGAGGGGATACGCAGTATTTT
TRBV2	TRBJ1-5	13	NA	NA	CASSEAVRQPQHF	TGTGCCAGCAGTGAAGCAGTTCGACAGCCCCAGCATTTT
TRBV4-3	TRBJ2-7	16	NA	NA	CASSRRITFGSYEQYF	TGCGCCAGCAGCCGAAGGATCACGTTCGGCTCCTACGAGCAGTACTTC
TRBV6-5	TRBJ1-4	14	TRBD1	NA	CASSRQGWNEKLFF	TGTGCCAGCAGCCGACAGGGGTGGAATGAAAAACTGTTTTTT
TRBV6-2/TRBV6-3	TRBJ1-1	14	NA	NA	CASSSTVGYTEAFF	TGTGCCAGCAGTTCGACAGTAGGGTACACTGAAGCTTTCTTT
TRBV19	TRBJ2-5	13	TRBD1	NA	CASNQGAGETQYF	TGTGCCAGTAATCAGGGGGCTGGAGAGACCCAGTACTTC
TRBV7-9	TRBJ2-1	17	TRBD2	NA	CASSSVLAGGSYNEQFF	TGTGCCAGCAGCTCGGTACTAGCGGGGGGTAGCTACAATGAGCAGTTCTTC
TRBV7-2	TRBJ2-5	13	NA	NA	CASSLYTEETQYF	TGTGCCAGCAGCCTATACACCGAAGAGACCCAGTACTTC
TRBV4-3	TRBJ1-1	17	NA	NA	CASSQDWSNPMNTEAFF	TGCGCCAGCAGCCAAGATTGGAGTAACCCCATGAACACTGAAGCTTTCTTT
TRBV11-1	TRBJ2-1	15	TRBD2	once	CASSLVLAGFNEQFF	TGTGCCAGCAGCTTAGTACTAGCGGGGTTCAATGAGCAGTTCTTC
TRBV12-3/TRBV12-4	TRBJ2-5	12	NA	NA	CASSPGFETQYF	TGTGCCAGCAGCCCGGGTTTCGAGACCCAGTACTTC
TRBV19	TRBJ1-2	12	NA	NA	CASSGGVYGYTF	TGTGCCAGTAGTGGGGGGGTCTATGGCTACACCTTC
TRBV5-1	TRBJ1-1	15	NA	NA	CASSLSAGRHTEAFF	TGCGCCAGCAGCTTGTCGGCGGGGAGGCACACTGAAGCTTTCTTT
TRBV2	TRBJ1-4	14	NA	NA	CASSGGGSNEKLFF	TGTGCCAGCAGTGGGGGGGGGTCTAATGAAAAACTGTTTTTT
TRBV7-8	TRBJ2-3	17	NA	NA	CASSPIYSARITDTQYF	TGTGCCAGCAGCCCAATCTATTCTGCTAGAATCACAGATACGCAGTATTTT
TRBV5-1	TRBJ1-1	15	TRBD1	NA	CASSLVRTGPTEAFF	TGCGCCAGCAGCTTGGTGAGGACAGGGCCCACTGAAGCTTTCTTT
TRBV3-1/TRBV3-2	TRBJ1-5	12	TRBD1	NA	CAPGTGDQPQHF	TGTGCCCCGGGGACAGGGGATCAGCCCCAGCATTTT
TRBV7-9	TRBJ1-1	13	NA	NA	CASSLEPGPEAFF	TGTGCCAGCAGCTTAGAACCGGGACCTGAAGCTTTCTTT
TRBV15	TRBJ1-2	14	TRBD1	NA	CATSTRTGSYGYTF	TGTGCCACCAGCACCAGGACAGGGAGCTATGGCTACACCTTC
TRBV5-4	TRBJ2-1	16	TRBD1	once	CASSLAGTGGYNEQFF	TGTGCCAGCAGCTTGGCCGGGACAGGGGGCTACAATGAGCAGTTCTTC
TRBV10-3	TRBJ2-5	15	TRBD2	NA	CATLNRAGEEETQYF	TGTGCCACCCTCAACCGAGCGGGGGAGGAAGAGACCCAGTACTTC
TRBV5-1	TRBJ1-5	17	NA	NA	CASSLGDQGGSNQPQHF	TGCGCCAGCAGCTTGGGTGACCAGGGCGGGAGCAATCAGCCCCAGCATTTT
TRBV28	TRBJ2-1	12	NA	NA	CASGDLRNEQFF	TGTGCCAGCGGGGACCTTCGCAATGAGCAGTTCTTC
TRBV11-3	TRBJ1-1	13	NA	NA	CASSLAKNTEAFF	TGTGCCAGCAGCTTGGCGAAGAACACTGAAGCTTTCTTT
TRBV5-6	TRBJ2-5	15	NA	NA	CASIRVGASQETQYF	TGTGCCAGCATCCGTGTCGGGGCCTCTCAAGAGACCCAGTACTTC
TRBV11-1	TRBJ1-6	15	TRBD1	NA	CASSWGTGNNSPLHF	TGTGCCAGCAGTTGGGGGACAGGGAATAATTCACCCCTCCACTTT
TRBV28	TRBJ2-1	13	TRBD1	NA	CALGGQGWNEQFF	TGTGCCCTGGGGGGACAGGGTTGGAATGAGCAGTTCTTC
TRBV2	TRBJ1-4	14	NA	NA	CATQEATTNEKLFF	TGTGCCACTCAAGAAGCTACAACTAATGAAAAACTGTTTTTT
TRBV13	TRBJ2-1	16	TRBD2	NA	CASSLGTSGGHYEQFF	TGTGCCAGCAGCTTAGGGACTAGCGGGGGGCACTATGAGCAGTTCTTC
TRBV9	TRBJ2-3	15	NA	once	CASSVGVGSTDTQYF	TGTGCCAGCAGCGTAGGTGTAGGTAGCACAGATACGCAGTATTTT
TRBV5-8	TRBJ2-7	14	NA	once	CASSFRGFSYEQYF	TGTGCCAGCAGCTTCCGGGGATTCTCCTACGAGCAGTACTTC
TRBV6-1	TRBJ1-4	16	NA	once	CASSEVSGRSNEKLFF	TGTGCCAGCAGTGAAGTTTCGGGACGGAGCAATGAAAAACTGTTTTTT
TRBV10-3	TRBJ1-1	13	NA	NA	CAISDRGATEAFF	TGTGCCATCAGTGACCGGGGGGCTACTGAAGCTTTCTTT
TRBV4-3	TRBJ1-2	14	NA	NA	CASSQDGRRRGYTF	TGCGCCAGCAGCCAAGACGGCAGACGGCGAGGCTACACCTTC
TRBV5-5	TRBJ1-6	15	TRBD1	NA	CASSWWTGDDSPLHF	TGTGCCAGCAGCTGGTGGACAGGGGACGATTCACCCCTCCACTTT
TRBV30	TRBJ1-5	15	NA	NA	CAWSVGGWGNQPQHF	TGTGCCTGGAGTGTAGGGGGTTGGGGCAATCAGCCCCAGCATTTT
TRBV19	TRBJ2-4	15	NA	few	CASSIGQGAKNIQYF	TGTGCCAGTAGTATTGGGCAGGGAGCCAAAAACATTCAGTACTTC
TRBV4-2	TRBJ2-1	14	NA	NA	CASSQGGQYNEQFF	TGTGCCAGCAGCCAAGGGGGGCAGTACAATGAGCAGTTCTTC
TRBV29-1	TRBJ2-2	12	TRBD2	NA	CSAWGGPGELFF	TGCAGCGCTTGGGGGGGTCCCGGGGAGCTGTTTTTT
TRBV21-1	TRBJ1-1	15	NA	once	CASSKEGYRDPEAFF	TGTGCCAGCAGCAAAGAGGGCTACAGGGACCCTGAAGCTTTCTTT
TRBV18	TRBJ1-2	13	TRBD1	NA	CASSPGQGVDYTF	TGTGCCAGCTCACCTGGACAGGGGGTCGACTACACCTTC
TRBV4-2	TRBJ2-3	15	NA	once	CASSQRRGATDTQYF	TGTGCCAGCAGCCAAAGGAGGGGGGCCACAGATACGCAGTATTTT